One sample yielded the 6 T cell receptor beta chains listed below, sequenced in a study of cytomegalovirus exposure and HLA in healthy donors. The PCR was carried out with 60 Vbeta primers and 13 Jbeta primers. The protocol was immunoSEQ multiplex PCR, while the TCRdb copy is restricted to in-frame clones and leaves out a portion. The sample shows fewer than 200,000 clones, 75% to 90% of them seen only once. The sample taken for sequencing was PBMCs. The receptors come from a woman aged 50 to 60 in good health and CMV-seropositive.

The rearrangement uses TRBV7-3 and TRBJ1-1; the match to TRBD1 covers 8 bases. The V and J ends lost 1 base and 3 bases, in that order; junction bases with no gene match: 10. The CDR3 length is 17 residues. In germline, CDR1 is SGHTA, CDR2 FQGTGA. In DNA, the CDR3 is TGTGCCAGCAGCTTAAGGGGCCAGGGGGCAATTGACACTGAAGCTTTCTTT. Encoded protein: CASSLRGQGAIDTEAFF. Full variable domain (missing parts from reference TRBV7-3 and TRBJ1-1): GAGVSQTPSNKVTEKGKYVELRCDPISGHTALYWYRQSLGQGPEFLIYFQGTGAADDSGLPNDRFFAVRPEGSVSTLKIQRTERGDSAVYLCASSLRGQGAIDTEAFFGQGTRLTVV.

V gene TRBV21-1 combines with J gene TRBJ1-1. TRBV21-1 is designated a pseudogene. CDR3 length equals 17 residues. The CDR3 sequence: CASSEGLRHSVDTEAFF. DNA of the CDR3: TGTGCCAGCAGTGAGGGTCTCAGACACTCTGTCGACACTGAAGCTTTCTTT.

The chain employs TRBV4-1 and TRBJ2-5, with 9 bases fitting TRBD1. The ends lost 3 bases at V and 4 bases at J; junction bases unmatched: 3. The CDR3 consists of 14 residues. CDR1 is MGHRA, CDR2 YSYEKL, per germline. The CDR3 DNA reads as TGCGCCAGCAGCCATCCGGACAGGGGAGAGACCCAGTACTTC. Translation: CASSHPDRGETQYF.

This clone turned up a few times. The genes are TRBV9 and TRBJ2-1; a possible D gene is TRBD2 (5 bases). Germline lookup yields CDR1 SGDLS and CDR2 YYNGEE. CDR3 length: 14 residues. V was clipped by 0 bases and J by 5 bases, with 9 bases between them. The CDR3 DNA sequence: TGTGCCAGCAGCGTAGTCGGGGTTGACAATGAGCAGTTCTTC. Protein product: CASSVVGVDNEQFF.

The chain recombines TRBV5-5 with TRBJ2-4; 8 nucleotides align to TRBD1. Germline V CDR1 and CDR2: SGHKS, YYEKEE (reference sequence). The CDR3 is made up of 14 amino acids. Trimming removed 3 bases from V and 4 bases from J; junction bases left unmatched: 3. CDR3 bases: TGTGCCAGCAGCTATGGACAGGGAAAAAACATTCAGTACTTC. Translating gives CASSYGQGKNIQYF.

The rearrangement links TRBV5-1 to TRBJ1-2; 9 nucleotides line up with TRBD1. Germline V gives CDR1 SGHRS, CDR2 YFSETQ. The CDR3 runs 14 residues. J gave up 4 bases and V 4 bases, and 5 bases lay outside the gene matches. For the CDR3, the DNA is TGCGCCAGCAGCGGCCGGACAGGGGCCTATGGCTACACCTTC. This encodes CASSGRTGAYGYTF.